These T cell receptor beta chains were read from a single sample in a study of multiple sclerosis patients with progressive multifocal leukoencephalopathy. Clones were sequenced by immunoSEQ multiplex PCR, and TCRdb holds only the in-frame ones, with some missing. The table records around 30,000 clones, nearly 90% of them present only once. This specimen was PBMCs, taken from a patient treated with natalizumab. The receptor source for this set is a human donor with multiple sclerosis. CDR3s include the opening cysteine and the closing phenylalanine or tryptophan. A D gene is named only where the DNA matches it firmly. Clone size is stated in some rows and not others, as once, few, many or a class when expanded.

NA	TRBJ1-2	TRBV10-3	TRBD1	TGTGCCATCAGTGACCAGACAGGGAGAGAGGTCCGAGGTTATGGCTACACCTTC	CAISDQTGREVRGYGYTF
NA	TRBJ1-5	TRBV7-6	NA	TGTGCCAGCAGCCGAAACTTCAGGGTGGGCAATCAGCCCCAGCATTTT	CASSRNFRVGNQPQHF
NA	TRBJ2-2	TRBV7-6	NA	TGTGCCAGCAGCTTAGATTTTAACACCGGGGAGCTGTTTTTT	CASSLDFNTGELFF
once	TRBJ2-1	TRBV2	TRBD2	TGTGCCAGCAGTATCTTACCCCTAGCGGGGGGTACCCTCGGCGACAATGAGCAGTTCTTC	CASSILPLAGGTLGDNEQFF
NA	TRBJ2-7	TRBV11-2	TRBD2	TGTGCCAGCAGCCCTAGGGGGGCAGGACTAGCGAACGAGCAGTACTTC	CASSPRGAGLANEQYF
once	TRBJ1-5	TRBV21-1	NA	TGTGCCAGCATCCCTAAGAATCAGCCCCAGCATTTT	CASIPKNQPQHF
once	TRBJ1-2	TRBV6-1	NA	TGTGCCAGCAGTGTGCAGGGAAGAGAAGGCTACACCTTC	CASSVQGREGYTF
NA	TRBJ2-1	TRBV5-1	NA	TGCGCCAGCAGCTTGTCGTCGGCTAGAGGTTACAATGAGCAGTTCTTC	CASSLSSARGYNEQFF
NA	TRBJ1-1	TRBV7-9	NA	TGTGCCAGCAGCCCCGAGGCCCGGGACACTGAAGCTTTCTTT	CASSPEARDTEAFF
NA	TRBJ2-6	TRBV19	TRBD1	TGTGCCAGTAGTATAGGGGGGACAGCCTCTGGGGCCAACGTCCTGACTTTC	CASSIGGTASGANVLTF
NA	TRBJ1-3	TRBV30	TRBD1	TGTGCCTGGGAGACAGGGGCTGGAAACACCATATATTTT	CAWETGAGNTIYF
NA	TRBJ2-6	TRBV9	NA	TGTGCCAGCAGCACCAGAGCCGGGCCCGCTGGGGCCAACGTCCTGACTTTC	CASSTRAGPAGANVLTF
NA	TRBJ2-7	TRBV2	NA	TGTGCCAGCGGGGGACTGCGGGATGAGCAGTACTTC	CASGGLRDEQYF
NA	TRBJ2-3	TRBV9	NA	TGTGCCAGCAGCGTAGCGGACTCTAATACGCAGTATTTT	CASSVADSNTQYF
few	TRBJ1-2	TRBV10-1	NA	TGCGCCACCCCAGGGTCCCTTAACTATGGCTACACCTTC	CATPGSLNYGYTF
once	TRBJ1-1	TRBV7-7	TRBD1	TGTGCTAGCAGCTTAGAGGGACAGGGGGCGGGAGGGCGGAACACTGAAGCTTTCTTT	CASSLEGQGAGGRNTEAFF
NA	TRBJ1-2	TRBV4-3	TRBD1	TGCGCCAGCAGCCAAGTCGGGAGACAGGGGGCGTCGAACTATGGCTACACCTTC	CASSQVGRQGASNYGYTF
NA	TRBJ2-7	TRBV28	NA	TGTGCCAGCGTGAGAAGAGCGACGTCCTACGAGCAGTACTTC	CASVRRATSYEQYF
NA	TRBJ2-7	TRBV18	NA	TGTGCCAGCTCACCTCCGGGGGCGGTAACCTACGAGCAGTACTTC	CASSPPGAVTYEQYF
once	TRBJ2-2	TRBV28	NA	TGTGCCAGCAGTTTACTGTTCAACACGAACACCGGGGAGCTGTTTTTT	CASSLLFNTNTGELFF
NA	TRBJ1-2	TRBV27	NA	TGTGCCAGCAGCCTAACAGCAGGATCCGCCTTCTATGGCTACACCTTC	CASSLTAGSAFYGYTF
NA	TRBJ1-3	TRBV2	NA	TGTGCCAGCAATGAGGGTAGGATCTCTGGAAACACCATATATTTT	CASNEGRISGNTIYF
once	TRBJ2-3	TRBV19	NA	TGTGCCAGTAGTATAGGCGTCAGGGAAGGTTCAGATACGCAGTATTTT	CASSIGVREGSDTQYF
NA	TRBJ2-7	TRBV14	NA	TGTGCCAGCAGCCAAGAAGGCGGAAATCGGCACGAGCAGTACTTC	CASSQEGGNRHEQYF
NA	TRBJ2-5	TRBV14	NA	TGTGCCAGCAGCCCCCGGCAGCACGGGACCCAGTACTTC	CASSPRQHGTQYF
NA	TRBJ2-3	TRBV27	NA	TGTGCCAGCAGTCCCCTGGGCCCCTCCCCGACAGATACGCAGTATTTT	CASSPLGPSPTDTQYF
NA	TRBJ2-3	TRBV7-3	NA	TGTGCCAGCAGCTTAATAAGCACAGATACGCAGTATTTT	CASSLISTDTQYF
NA	TRBJ2-7	TRBV2	TRBD1	TGTGCCAGCACGAGACAGGGGTTCTACGAGCAGTACTTC	CASTRQGFYEQYF
NA	TRBJ2-2	TRBV6-1	TRBD2	TGTGCCAGCAGTGCCCGGGGGGTTGCTTTGAACACCGGGGAGCTGTTTTTT	CASSARGVALNTGELFF
NA	TRBJ1-1	TRBV2	NA	TGTGCCAGCAGTGAAGACGGGGGGGTGACTGAAGCTTTCTTT	CASSEDGGVTEAFF
NA	TRBJ2-5	TRBV9	NA	TGTGCCAGCAGCGTAGGCCTAGGATGGGGAGAGACCCAGTACTTC	CASSVGLGWGETQYF
NA	TRBJ2-6	TRBV28	NA	TGTGCCAGCAGCTTTGCCCTCGACAGGGCGGAGGGGGGGGCCAACGTCCTGACTTTC	CASSFALDRAEGGANVLTF
NA	TRBJ2-2	TRBV7-9	NA	TGTGCCAGCAGCTTTCGTCCTACCGGGGAGCTGTTTTTT	CASSFRPTGELFF
NA	TRBJ2-1	TRBV5-1	NA	TGCGCCAGCAGCTTGGCCGGATTTGGGGGAATTCCCAATGAGCAGTTCTTC	CASSLAGFGGIPNEQFF
NA	TRBJ1-2	TRBV28	TRBD1	TGTGCCAGCAGTTCAGGGGGAGGCTACACCTTC	CASSSGGGYTF
NA	TRBJ1-4	TRBV7-9	NA	TGTGCCAGCAGCTTAGGGTCTGAAGAGAAGGCTAATGAAAAACTGTTTTTT	CASSLGSEEKANEKLFF
NA	TRBJ2-7	TRBV10-2	NA	TGCGCCAGCAGTGAATTCGGCCGGCAGGCGAACGAGCAGTACTTC	CASSEFGRQANEQYF
NA	TRBJ2-3	TRBV5-1	NA	TGCGCCAGCAGGGCAGCGGGCACAGATACGCAGTATTTT	CASRAAGTDTQYF
once	TRBJ2-3	TRBV5-8	TRBD1	TGTGCCAGCAGCTCAGGACAGGGGAAAACCACAGATACGCAGTATTTT	CASSSGQGKTTDTQYF
few	TRBJ2-5	TRBV2	NA	TGTGCCAACGCGGGGTTCCAAGAGACCCAGTACTTC	CANAGFQETQYF
NA	TRBJ2-7	TRBV30	TRBD1	TGTGCCTGGAGTTTTGACGGGACAGGGGTCTACGAGCAGTACTTC	CAWSFDGTGVYEQYF
NA	TRBJ1-2	TRBV19	TRBD1	TGTGCCAGTAGTGAAGAGGGACAGCACCCTAACTATGGCTACACCTTC	CASSEEGQHPNYGYTF
NA	TRBJ2-2	TRBV7-9	NA	TGTGCCAGCAGCTTATTACGGGGGTCGCGAAACACCGGGGAGCTGTTTTTT	CASSLLRGSRNTGELFF
once	TRBJ1-3	TRBV6-6	NA	TGTGCCAGCAGTTACTGGGGTGGAAACACCATATATTTT	CASSYWGGNTIYF
NA	TRBJ2-3	TRBV5-1	TRBD1	TGCGCCAGCAGCTCGGGACAGGGGTTCACAGATACGCAGTATTTT	CASSSGQGFTDTQYF